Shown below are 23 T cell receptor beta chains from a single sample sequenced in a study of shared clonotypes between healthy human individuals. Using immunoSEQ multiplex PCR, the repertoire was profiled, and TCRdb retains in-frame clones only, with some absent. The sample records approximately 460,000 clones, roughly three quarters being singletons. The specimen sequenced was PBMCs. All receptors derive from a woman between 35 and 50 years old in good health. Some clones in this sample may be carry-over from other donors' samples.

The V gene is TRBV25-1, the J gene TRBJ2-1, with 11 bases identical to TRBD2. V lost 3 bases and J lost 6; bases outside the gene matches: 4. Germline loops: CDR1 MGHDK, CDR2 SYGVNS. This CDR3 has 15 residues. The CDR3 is CASSDLGTSGNEQFF. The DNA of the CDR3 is TGTGCCAGCAGTGATCTAGGGACTAGCGGCAATGAGCAGTTCTTC.

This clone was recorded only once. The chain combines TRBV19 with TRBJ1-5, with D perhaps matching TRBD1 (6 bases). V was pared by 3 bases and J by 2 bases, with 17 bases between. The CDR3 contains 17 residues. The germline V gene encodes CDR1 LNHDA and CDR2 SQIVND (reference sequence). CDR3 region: CASSMFAGEEGNQPQHF. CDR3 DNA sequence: TGTGCCAGTAGTATGTTTGCAGGGGAGGAGGGCAATCAGCCCCAGCATTTT.

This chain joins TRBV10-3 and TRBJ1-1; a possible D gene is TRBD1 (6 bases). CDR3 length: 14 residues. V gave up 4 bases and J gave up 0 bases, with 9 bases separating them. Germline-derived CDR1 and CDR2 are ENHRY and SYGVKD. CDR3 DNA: TGTGCCATCAGTGCGACAGGTATGAACACTGAAGCTTTCTTT. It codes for CAISATGMNTEAFF.

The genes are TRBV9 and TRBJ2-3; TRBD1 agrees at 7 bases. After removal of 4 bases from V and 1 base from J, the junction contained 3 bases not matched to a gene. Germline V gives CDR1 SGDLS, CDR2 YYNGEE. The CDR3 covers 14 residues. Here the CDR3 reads CASSQTGGTDTQYF. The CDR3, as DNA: TGTGCCAGCAGCCAAACAGGGGGCACAGATACGCAGTATTTT.

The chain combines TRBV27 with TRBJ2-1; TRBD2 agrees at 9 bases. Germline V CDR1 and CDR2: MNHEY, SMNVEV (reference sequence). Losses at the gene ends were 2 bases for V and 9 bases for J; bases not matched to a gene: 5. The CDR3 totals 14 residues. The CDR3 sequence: CASSLAGGPFEQFF. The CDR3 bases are TGTGCCAGCAGTTTAGCGGGAGGGCCTTTTGAGCAGTTCTTC.

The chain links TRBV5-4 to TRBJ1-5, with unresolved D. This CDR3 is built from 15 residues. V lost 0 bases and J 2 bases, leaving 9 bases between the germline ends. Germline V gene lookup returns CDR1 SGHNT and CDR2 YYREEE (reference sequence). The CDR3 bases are TGTGCCAGCAGCTTGGCGGCCCGGGGCAATCAGCCCCAGCATTTT. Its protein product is CASSLAARGNQPQHF.

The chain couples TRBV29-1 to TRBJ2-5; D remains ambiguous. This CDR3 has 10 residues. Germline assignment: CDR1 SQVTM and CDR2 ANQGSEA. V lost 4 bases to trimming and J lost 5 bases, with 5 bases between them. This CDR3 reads CSVAWETQYF. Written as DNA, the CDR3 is TGCAGCGTTGCTTGGGAGACCCAGTACTTC.

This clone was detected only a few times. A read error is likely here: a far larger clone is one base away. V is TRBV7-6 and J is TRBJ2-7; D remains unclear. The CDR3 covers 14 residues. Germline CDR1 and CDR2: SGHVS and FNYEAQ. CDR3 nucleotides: TGTGCCAGCGGCTTAGGCCGGAGCTCCTACGAGCAGTACTTC. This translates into CASGLGRSSYEQYF.

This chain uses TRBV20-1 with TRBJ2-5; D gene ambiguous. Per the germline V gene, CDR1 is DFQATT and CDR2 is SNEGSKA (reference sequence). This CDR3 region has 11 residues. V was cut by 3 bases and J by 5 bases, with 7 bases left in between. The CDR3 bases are TGCAGTGCTAGCGACGAGGAGACCCAGTACTTC. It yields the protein CSASDEETQYF.

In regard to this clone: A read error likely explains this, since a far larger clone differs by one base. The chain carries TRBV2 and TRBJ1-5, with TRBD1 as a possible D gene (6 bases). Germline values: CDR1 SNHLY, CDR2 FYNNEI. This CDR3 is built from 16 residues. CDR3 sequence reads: CTSSDDRPGVGQPQHF. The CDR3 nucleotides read TGTACCAGCAGTGACGACCGGCCAGGGGTTGGTCAGCCCCAGCATTTT.

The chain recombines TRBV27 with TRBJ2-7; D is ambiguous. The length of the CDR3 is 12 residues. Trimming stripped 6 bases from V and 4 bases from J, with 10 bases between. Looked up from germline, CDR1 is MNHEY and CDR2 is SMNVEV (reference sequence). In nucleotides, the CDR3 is TGTGCCAGCAGCTCCGGACCTTACGAGCAGTACTTC. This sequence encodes CASSSGPYEQYF.

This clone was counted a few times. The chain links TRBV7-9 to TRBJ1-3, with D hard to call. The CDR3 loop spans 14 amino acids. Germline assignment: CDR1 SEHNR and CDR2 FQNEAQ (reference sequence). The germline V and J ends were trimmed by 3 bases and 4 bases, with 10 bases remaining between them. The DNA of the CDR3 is TGTGCCAGCAGCTTTCGCCAAACAGGAAACACCATATATTTT. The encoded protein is CASSFRQTGNTIYF.

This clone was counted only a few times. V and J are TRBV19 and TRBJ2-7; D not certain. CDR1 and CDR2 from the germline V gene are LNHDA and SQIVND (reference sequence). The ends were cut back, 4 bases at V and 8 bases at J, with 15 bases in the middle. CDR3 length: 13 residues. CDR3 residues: CASSNPPAEQQYF. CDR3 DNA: TGTGCCAGTAGTAACCCCCCCGCCGAGCAGCAGTACTTC.

This CDR3 is CASSYRDLTIYEQYF. The DNA of the CDR3 is TGTGCCAGCAGCTACCGGGACCTAACCATCTACGAGCAGTACTTC. The chain joins TRBV11-2 to TRBJ2-7; D is perhaps TRBD1 or TRBD2 (5 bases each). The CDR3 length is 15 residues. Trimming took 4 bases from V and 3 from J, leaving 16 bases between them. The germline CDR1 and CDR2 sequences are SGHAT and FQNNGV.

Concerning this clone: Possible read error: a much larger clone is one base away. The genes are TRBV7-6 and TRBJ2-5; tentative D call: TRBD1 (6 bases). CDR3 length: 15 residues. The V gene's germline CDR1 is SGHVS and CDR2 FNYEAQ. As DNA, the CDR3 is TGTGCCGGCAGCCCAGGGGCGGCTACCCAAGAGACCCAGTACTTC. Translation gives CAGSPGAATQETQYF.

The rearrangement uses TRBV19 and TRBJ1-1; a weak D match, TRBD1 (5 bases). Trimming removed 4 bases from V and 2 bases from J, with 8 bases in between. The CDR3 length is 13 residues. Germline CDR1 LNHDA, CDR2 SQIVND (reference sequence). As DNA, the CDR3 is TGTGCCAGTAGTAAGACAGTAAACACTGAAGCTTTCTTT. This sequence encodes CASSKTVNTEAFF. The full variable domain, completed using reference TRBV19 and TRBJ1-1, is DGGITQSPKYLFRKEGQNVTLSCEQNLNHDAMYWYRQDPGQGLRLIYYSQIVNDFQKGDIAEGYSVSREKKESFPLTVTSAQKNPTAFYLCASSKTVNTEAFFGQGTRLTVV.

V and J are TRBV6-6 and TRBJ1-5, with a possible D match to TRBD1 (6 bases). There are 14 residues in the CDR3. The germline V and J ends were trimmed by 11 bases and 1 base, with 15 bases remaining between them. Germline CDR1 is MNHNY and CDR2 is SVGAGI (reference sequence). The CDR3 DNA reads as TGTGCCTCTAACAGGGTCCAGAGCAATCAGCCCCAGCATTTT. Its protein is CASNRVQSNQPQHF.

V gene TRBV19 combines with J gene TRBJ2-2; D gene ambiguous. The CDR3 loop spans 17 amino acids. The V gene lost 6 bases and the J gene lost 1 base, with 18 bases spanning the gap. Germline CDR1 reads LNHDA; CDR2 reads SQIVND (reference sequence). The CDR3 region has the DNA TGTGCCAGTAGGCCGAGGCCTGGGAAAGGGAACACCGGGGAGCTGTTTTTT. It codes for CASRPRPGKGNTGELFF.

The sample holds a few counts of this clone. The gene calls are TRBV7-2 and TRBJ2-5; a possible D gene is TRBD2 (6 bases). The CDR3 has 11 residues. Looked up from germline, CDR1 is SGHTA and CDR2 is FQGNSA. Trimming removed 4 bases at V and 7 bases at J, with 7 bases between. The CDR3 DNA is TGTGCCAGCAGCTGGGACTGGACCCAGTACTTC. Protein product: CASSWDWTQYF.

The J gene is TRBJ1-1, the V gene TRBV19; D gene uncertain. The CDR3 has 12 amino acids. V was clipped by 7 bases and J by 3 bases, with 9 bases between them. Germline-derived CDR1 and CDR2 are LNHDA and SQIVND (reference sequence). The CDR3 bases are TGTGCCAGTAATCTACGGGACACTGAAGCTTTCTTT. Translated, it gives CASNLRDTEAFF.

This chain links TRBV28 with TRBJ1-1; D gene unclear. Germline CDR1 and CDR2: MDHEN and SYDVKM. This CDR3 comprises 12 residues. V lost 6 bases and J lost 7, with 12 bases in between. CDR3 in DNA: TGTGCCAGCAGCTATACGACCGTTGAAGCTTTCTTT. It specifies CASSYTTVEAFF.

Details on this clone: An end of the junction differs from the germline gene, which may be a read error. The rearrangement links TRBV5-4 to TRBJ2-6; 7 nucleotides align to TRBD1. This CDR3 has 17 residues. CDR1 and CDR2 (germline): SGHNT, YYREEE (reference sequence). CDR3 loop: CASSLPGQISGANVLAF. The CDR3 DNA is TGTGCCAGCAGCTTACCGGGACAGATCTCTGGGGCCAACGTCCTGGCTTTC.

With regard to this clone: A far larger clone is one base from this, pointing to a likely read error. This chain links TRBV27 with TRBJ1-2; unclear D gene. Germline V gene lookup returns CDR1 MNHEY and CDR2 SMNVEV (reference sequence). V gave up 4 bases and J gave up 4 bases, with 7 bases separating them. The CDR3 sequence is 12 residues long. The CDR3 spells CASSWDGYGYTF. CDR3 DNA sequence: TGTGCCAGCAGTTGGGATGGCTATGGCTACACCTTC.